The 8 T cell receptor beta chains listed next were all sequenced from one sample in a study of regulatory T cells in long-lasting Graves disease. With iRepertoire HTBI primers and Arm-PCR of CDR3 regions, TCR beta libraries were built. MiXCR, applied by TCRdb to the multiplex PCR reads, yields one record per CDR3 protein. The repertoire includes 350,000 to 450,000 distinct CDR3 sequences, about 12% of them detected once, and approximately 17% sits in the top ten. Sample time point: newly diagnosed GD, antithyroid drugs for less than 3 months. From RNA extracted from PBMCs, the TCR library was made. The sample was also reused in another study, on T cells in Graves' hyperthyroidism and ophthalmopathy.

The source material was peripheral blood mononuclear cells (PBMCs), sampled at new diagnosis, from a patient treated with antithyroid drugs. These receptors were taken from a woman younger than 35 with Graves disease.

This clonotype showed up many times. The V gene is TRBV12-3 or TRBV12-4, the J gene TRBJ1-6; 10 bases fit TRBD1. The CDR3 covers 16 residues. V lost 5 bases, J lost 6 bases, and 7 bases stayed unmatched. Here the CDR3 reads CASSPGTGDANSPLHF. The CDR3 DNA reads as TGTGCCAGCAGTCCAGGGACAGGGGACGCTAATTCACCCCTCCACTTT.

The V and J genes are TRBV5-5 and TRBJ1-1, with D possibly TRBD1 on 6 matching bases. This CDR3 is 14 amino acids long. The germline V gene has CDR1 SGHKS and CDR2 YYEKEE (reference sequence). V shed 3 bases and J shed 0 bases, with 9 bases lying between them. CDR3 coding DNA: TGTGCCAGCAGCTCAGGGGACCTGAACACTGAAGCTTTCTTT. Translating it yields CASSSGDLNTEAFF.

This clonotype was seen a few times. This chain joins TRBV7-9 and TRBJ2-1; the D is unclear. Per germline, CDR1 SEHNR and CDR2 FQNEAQ (reference sequence). The CDR3 sequence is 15 residues long. Trimming shortened V by 3 bases and J by 0 bases, and 9 bases separated the two germline ends. The CDR3 loop reads CASSFVKSSYNEQFF. The CDR3 DNA follows: TGTGCCAGCAGCTTTGTAAAAAGCTCCTACAATGAGCAGTTCTTC.

This clonotype was recorded a few times. This rearrangement joins TRBV24-1 to TRBJ2-5; 7 positions agree with TRBD2. The CDR3 has 14 residues. Germline V gene data show CDR1 as KGHDR and CDR2 as SFDVKD. The V gene end was trimmed by 4 bases and the J gene end by 7 bases; junction bases not matched to a gene: 8. This CDR3 reads CATSETSAMGTQYF. CDR3 nucleotide sequence: TGTGCCACCAGTGAAACTAGCGCCATGGGGACCCAGTACTTC.

This clonotype has ten or more counts. The V gene is TRBV2, the J gene TRBJ2-3; D remains unclear. The CDR3 spans 16 residues. From germline, CDR1 is SNHLY and CDR2 FYNNEI. The V end lost 6 bases, the J end lost 2 bases, and 18 bases lay between the germline ends. The CDR3 bases are TGTGCCAGCAGGGGTGGTAGTCGATGGGACACAGATACGCAGTATTTT. As protein: CASRGGSRWDTDTQYF.

In its sample, this clonotype was seen many times. The chain links TRBV28 to TRBJ2-5; D uncertain. V lost 5 bases, J lost 7 bases, and 8 bases lay in between. Germline V CDR1 and CDR2: MDHEN, SYDVKM. The CDR3 consists of 11 residues. In DNA, the CDR3 is TGTGCCAGCAGTGGACCGGGGACCCAGTACTTC. Translation: CASSGPGTQYF.

The V gene is TRBV12-3 or TRBV12-4, the J gene TRBJ2-1; 7 positions agree with TRBD2. The CDR3 contains 15 residues. V shed 5 bases, J shed 3 bases, and the junction held 7 bases outside the gene matches. The CDR3, as DNA: TGTGCCAGCAGTGCAACCGGACTAGACTACAATGAGCAGTTCTTC. Its translation is CASSATGLDYNEQFF.

This clonotype was seen at least ten times. The chain recombines TRBV19 with TRBJ2-1; 9 positions match TRBD2. The germline gives CDR1 LNHDA, CDR2 SQIVND (reference sequence). This CDR3 has 15 amino acids. V lost 3 bases to trimming and J lost 4 bases; unmatched junction nucleotides: 4. The CDR3 spells CASSIRRGGYNEQFF. The CDR3 DNA is TGTGCCAGTAGTATCAGGCGGGGGGGTTACAATGAGCAGTTCTTC.